These 26 T cell receptor beta chains share one sample of origin, sequenced in a study of blood T cell repertoires in COVID-19. The repertoire was sequenced with immunoSEQ multiplex PCR; TCRdb's copy has only in-frame clones and lacks some. The sample holds tens of thousands of clones, 75% to 90% seen once. The sample taken for sequencing was peripheral blood. These receptors came from a man aged 45 to 65 with acute or convalescent COVID-19.

The chain employs TRBV6-6 and TRBJ2-3; D may be TRBD1 (5 bases). Trimming left V 0 bases short and J 2 bases short, with 9 bases between. The V gene's germline CDR1 is MNHNY and CDR2 SVGAGI (reference sequence). The CDR3 sequence is 15 residues long. CDR3 DNA: TGTGCCAGCAGTTACTCCCAGGGAATCACAGATACGCAGTATTTT. Its translation is CASSYSQGITDTQYF.

V and J are TRBV2 and TRBJ1-2; TRBD1 might be the D (5 bases). The CDR3 sequence is 12 residues long. The V gene lost 4 bases and the J gene lost 8 bases, with 11 bases spanning the gap. The germline V gene has CDR1 SNHLY and CDR2 FYNNEI. CDR3 coding DNA: TGTGCCAGCAGTGTAGGGGCTCACGGCTACACCTTC. The encoded protein is CASSVGAHGYTF. Full variable domain (remainder filled in from reference TRBV2 and TRBJ1-2): EPEVTQTPSHQVTQMGQEVILRCVPISNHLYFYWYRQILGQKVEFLVSFYNNEISEKSEIFDDQFSVERPDGSNFTLKIRSTKLEDSAMYFCASSVGAHGYTFGSGTRLTVV.

The chain has TRBV30 and TRBJ1-1; 10 bases align to TRBD1. The CDR3 is made up of 16 amino acids. The germline V gene encodes CDR1 GTSNPN and CDR2 SVGIG (reference sequence). Trimming cost V 2 bases and J 5 bases; bases outside gene matches: 11. The CDR3 region is CAWSSGTGALKTEAFF. As DNA, the CDR3 is TGTGCCTGGAGTTCCGGGACAGGGGCCTTAAAGACTGAAGCTTTCTTT.

The chain links TRBV2 to TRBJ2-3; weak D call: TRBD1 (5 bases). V was cut by 4 bases and J by 1 base, with 12 bases left in between. The CDR3 has 15 amino acids. Germline CDR1 and CDR2: SNHLY and FYNNEI. The CDR3: CASSVLEGGTDTQYF. CDR3 in DNA: TGTGCCAGCAGTGTTCTAGAAGGGGGCACAGATACGCAGTATTTT.

This clone was counted ten times or more. V usage is TRBV16 and J usage is TRBJ2-3, with 11 nucleotides matching TRBD1. CDR3 length: 19 amino acids. Unmatched junction bases numbered 12, after V lost 4 bases and J lost 0 bases. CDR1 is KGHSY and CDR2 is FQNENV in the germline V gene. This chain's CDR3 is CASSPGQGASNPSTDTQYF. The CDR3 coding sequence is TGTGCCAGCAGCCCCGGACAGGGGGCGAGCAATCCTAGCACAGATACGCAGTATTTT.

This clone has just a few counts. The rearrangement links TRBV19 to TRBJ2-2; no definite D call. V dropped 6 bases and J dropped 0 bases, with 11 bases sitting between them. Germline values: CDR1 LNHDA, CDR2 SQIVND (reference sequence). The length of the CDR3 is 15 residues. In nucleotides, the CDR3 is TGTGCCAGTAGGTTTAGCTCCGCGAACACCGGGGAGCTGTTTTTT. Protein product: CASRFSSANTGELFF.

This clone was observed once. The V gene is TRBV6-2 or TRBV6-3, the J gene TRBJ2-2, with D perhaps TRBD2 (5 bases). The CDR3 extends over 16 amino acids. Germline V gene lookup returns CDR1 MNHEY and CDR2 SVGEGT. The V and J ends lost 0 bases and 6 bases respectively, with 14 bases between them. CDR3 nucleotides: TGTGCCAGCAGTTACTCCGCGGGCGGAGGCGCCGGGGAGCTGTTTTTT. This sequence encodes CASSYSAGGGAGELFF.

The chain links TRBV6-2 or TRBV6-3 to TRBJ2-1; 11 bases fit TRBD2. V gave up 5 bases and J gave up 8 bases; unmatched junction bases: 20. This CDR3 spans 19 amino acids. Germline CDR1 reads MNHEY; CDR2 reads SVGEGT. In nucleotides, the CDR3 is TGTGCCAGCAGTCAGGGGGTTTCATCTAGCGGGAGGATGAATCATGAGCAGTTCTTC. Encoded protein: CASSQGVSSSGRMNHEQFF.

The chain links TRBV30 to TRBJ2-2, with 8 bases fitting TRBD1. The CDR3 is 13 residues long. Germline values: CDR1 GTSNPN, CDR2 SVGIG (reference sequence). J lost 3 bases, V lost 7 bases, and 4 bases had no gene match. The chain's CDR3 is CAFRGQDTGELFF. The CDR3 DNA reads as TGTGCCTTCAGGGGGCAGGACACCGGGGAGCTGTTTTTT.

This chain connects TRBV24-1 to TRBJ1-1; 7 bases are a match to TRBD1. V lost 4 bases to trimming and J lost 0 bases; unmatched junction nucleotides: 4. The CDR3 has 15 residues. Germline V lookup: CDR1 KGHDR, CDR2 SFDVKD. The CDR3 DNA reads TGTGCCACCAGTGAAGGGACAGCTTTGAACACTGAAGCTTTCTTT. Translating gives CATSEGTALNTEAFF.

The V call is TRBV24-1, the J call TRBJ2-1; D uncertain. The CDR3 totals 14 residues. Germline V gene data show CDR1 as KGHDR and CDR2 as SFDVKD. Trimming stripped 9 bases from V and 4 bases from J, with 15 bases between. CDR3 sequence reads: CATSGSTEYNEQFF. Written as DNA, the CDR3 is TGTGCCACCTCCGGGTCCACCGAATACAATGAGCAGTTCTTC.

V and J are TRBV10-1 and TRBJ2-7; TRBD1 matches at 7 bases. Trimming at V came to 7 bases and at J to 4 bases, leaving 10 bases not matched to a gene. The CDR3 extends over 14 amino acids. CDR1 WNHNN and CDR2 SYGVQD come from the germline V gene (reference sequence). CDR3 region: CASIAGTEHYEQYV. The CDR3 region has the DNA TGCGCCAGCATCGCCGGGACAGAGCATTACGAGCAGTACGTC.

V is TRBV4-1 and J is TRBJ1-5; weak D call: TRBD1 (6 bases). V dropped 2 bases and J dropped 6 bases, with 17 bases sitting between them. Germline CDR1 MGHRA, CDR2 YSYEKL. The CDR3 is made up of 16 amino acids. CDR3 protein: CASSQTISRGPQPQHF. The CDR3 region has the DNA TGCGCCAGCAGCCAAACTATAAGCAGGGGCCCTCAGCCCCAGCATTTT.

V is TRBV30 and J is TRBJ2-2; D not certain. V lost 0 bases to trimming and J lost 3 bases, with 11 bases between them. Per the germline V gene, CDR1 is GTSNPN and CDR2 is SVGIG (reference sequence). The CDR3 spans 15 residues. The CDR3 sequence is CAWSVRNRDTGELFF. The CDR3 DNA reads as TGTGCCTGGAGTGTAAGGAACAGAGACACCGGGGAGCTGTTTTTT.

The chain joins TRBV4-3 to TRBJ2-1; 7 nucleotides line up with TRBD2. CDR3 length: 15 residues. V gave up 6 bases and J gave up 4 bases; unmatched junction bases: 9. Germline CDR1 reads LGHNA; CDR2 reads YSLEER. The CDR3 DNA follows: TGCGCCAGCAGTCTCGACGGACTAGTATACAATGAGCAGTTCTTC. Protein sequence: CASSLDGLVYNEQFF.

The chain couples TRBV20-1 to TRBJ2-3; D remains ambiguous. With 6 bases removed from V and 6 bases from J, the gap between germline ends came to 10 bases. Germline CDR1 is DFQATT and CDR2 is SNEGSKA (reference sequence). This CDR3 has 11 amino acids. The CDR3 DNA is TGCAGTGCCTCTATCGGGGATACGCAGTATTTT. Protein product: CSASIGDTQYF.

The CDR3 sequence is CASISTGKAYGYTF. The DNA for the CDR3 is TGTGCCAGCATCTCGACAGGGAAGGCCTATGGCTACACCTTC. The J gene is TRBJ1-2, the V gene TRBV28, with TRBD1 identical over 7 bases. Germline V gene lookup returns CDR1 MDHEN and CDR2 SYDVKM. Unmatched junction bases numbered 9, after V lost 7 bases and J lost 4 bases. The CDR3 is 14 residues long.

The V call is TRBV18, the J call TRBJ2-3, with TRBD1 as a possible D gene (6 bases). The V end was cut by 5 bases, the J end by 6 bases, with 18 bases between. The germline V gene encodes CDR1 KGHSH and CDR2 LQKENI. The CDR3 sequence is 15 residues long. CDR3 nucleotide sequence: TGTGCCAGCTCAGGAATGGGCCAGGGGTTCGATACGCAGTATTTT. This translates into CASSGMGQGFDTQYF.

The chain joins TRBV19 to TRBJ2-2; D possibly corresponds to TRBD1 (5 bases). V lost 6 bases and J 2 bases, leaving 7 bases between the germline ends. The CDR3 consists of 13 residues. Looked up from germline, CDR1 is LNHDA and CDR2 is SQIVND (reference sequence). The CDR3 DNA is TGTGCCAGTAGAAGGACAAACACCGGGGAGCTGTTTTTT. Its protein is CASRRTNTGELFF.

The chain combines TRBV18 with TRBJ2-7; 9 bases align to TRBD1. The CDR3 is made up of 14 amino acids. Losses at the gene ends were 4 bases for V and 5 bases for J; bases not matched to a gene: 6. In germline, CDR1 is KGHSH, CDR2 LQKENI. The CDR3 DNA sequence: TGTGCCAGCTCACTGGGACAGGGAGGGAACGAGCAGTACTTC. Translating gives CASSLGQGGNEQYF.

The chain carries TRBV7-2 and TRBJ1-5; possibly TRBD1 for D (5 bases). Germline V gene data show CDR1 as SGHTA and CDR2 as FQGNSA. The CDR3 runs 18 residues. The germline V and J ends were trimmed by 1 base and 0 bases, with 16 bases remaining between them. DNA for the CDR3: TGTGCCAGCAGCTTAGGGTGGGGCAGAGGCTATAGCAATCAGCCCCAGCATTTT. Translating it yields CASSLGWGRGYSNQPQHF. The whole variable domain, remainder taken from reference TRBV7-2 and TRBJ1-5, is GAGVSQSPSNKVTEKGKDVELRCDPISGHTALYWYRQSLGQGLEFLIYFQGNSAPDKSGLPSDRFSAERTGGSVSTLTIQRTQQEDSAVYLCASSLGWGRGYSNQPQHFGDGTRLSIL.

This chain joins TRBV7-9 and TRBJ2-1, with a tentative D call TRBD2 (6 bases). Germline V gene sequence: CDR1 SEHNR, CDR2 FQNEAQ (reference sequence). The length of the CDR3 is 14 residues. Trimming took off 6 bases at V and 6 bases at J, with 15 bases between the two ends. CDR3 nucleotide sequence: TGTGCCAGCAGGGACTCGCCTAGCGCCAATGAGCAGTTCTTC. It encodes CASRDSPSANEQFF.

This clone has just a few counts. The chain is built from TRBV6-5 and TRBJ2-7; weak D call: TRBD1 (5 bases). V was pared by 6 bases and J by 1 base, with 16 bases between. Germline CDR1 and CDR2: MNHEY and SVGAGI. The CDR3 totals 15 residues. The CDR3 nucleotides read TGTGCCAGCAGCCCCCGCAGGGAAGATTCCTACGAGCAGTACGTC. Amino acid sequence: CASSPRREDSYEQYV.

The chain joins TRBV18 to TRBJ1-1, with D uncertain. Germline CDR1 KGHSH, CDR2 LQKENI. This CDR3 spans 13 amino acids. Trimming took off 6 bases at V and 3 bases at J, with 11 bases between the two ends. CDR3 in amino acids: CASSPERDTEAFF. The CDR3, as DNA: TGTGCCAGCTCGCCGGAACGGGACACTGAAGCTTTCTTT.

Only one count was recorded for this clone. The rearrangement uses TRBV3-1 (or the pseudogene TRBV3-2) and TRBJ2-3; D ambiguous. CDR3 length: 12 residues. V was clipped by 4 bases and J by 5 bases, with 7 bases between them. Germline CDR1 and CDR2: LGHDT and YNNKEL (reference sequence). CDR3 protein: CASSPRRDTQYF. DNA of the CDR3: TGTGCCAGCAGCCCCCGTCGAGATACGCAGTATTTT.

The gene calls are TRBV5-4 and TRBJ1-2; no clear D. The CDR3 length is 14 residues. Germline V gene sequence: CDR1 SGHNT, CDR2 YYREEE (reference sequence). V was pared by 3 bases and J by 6 bases, with 15 bases between. The CDR3: CASSYEGVRNGYTF. The CDR3 bases are TGTGCCAGCAGCTACGAGGGAGTTCGGAATGGCTACACCTTC.